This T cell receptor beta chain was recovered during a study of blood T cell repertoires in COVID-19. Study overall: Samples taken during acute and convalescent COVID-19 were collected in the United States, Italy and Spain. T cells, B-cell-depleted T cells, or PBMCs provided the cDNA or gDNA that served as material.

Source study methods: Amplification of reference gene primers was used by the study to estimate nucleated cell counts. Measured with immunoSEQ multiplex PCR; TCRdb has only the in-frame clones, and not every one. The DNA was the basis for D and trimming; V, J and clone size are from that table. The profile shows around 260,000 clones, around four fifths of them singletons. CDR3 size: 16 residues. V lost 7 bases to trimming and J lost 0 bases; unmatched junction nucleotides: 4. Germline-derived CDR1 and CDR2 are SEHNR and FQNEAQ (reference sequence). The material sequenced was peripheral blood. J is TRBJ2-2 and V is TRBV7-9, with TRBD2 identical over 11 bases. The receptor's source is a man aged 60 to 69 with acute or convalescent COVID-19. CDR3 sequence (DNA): TGTGCCAGCAACCTAGCGGGAGGCCCGAACACCGGGGAGCTGTTTTTT. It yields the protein CASNLAGGPNTGELFF.